One and the same sample provided the 25 T cell receptor beta chains below, sequenced in a study of low-dose radiotherapy and immunotherapy resistance in tumors. TRAV and TRBV primers primed cDNA for both TCRalpha and TCRbeta. For amplifying TCRs, the PCR ran for around 20 cycles with Phusion, which was used together with a constant-region primer and the adapter on the V primers. TCRdb re-called the reads through MiXCR, storing one row per CDR3 protein. The sample has 95,000 to 100,000 distinct CDR3 sequences, around 20% seen once. Time point of the sample: after trial treatment. The treatment is: LDRT plus nivolumab, ipilimumab, low-dose cyclophosphamide and aspirin (RACIN trial). Sequencing used PBMCs, obtained after low-dose radiotherapy plus immunotherapy. The origin of the receptors is a male donor with prostate cancer.

This clonotype was seen at least ten times. The chain links TRBV6-4 to TRBJ2-3; D not certain. The V end was cut by 3 bases, the J end by 0 bases, with 10 bases between. Germline CDR1 reads MRHNA; CDR2 reads SNTAGT. CDR3 length: 15 residues. This CDR3 is CASSDGPASTDTQYF. CDR3 in DNA: TGTGCCAGCAGTGATGGCCCTGCGAGCACAGATACGCAGTATTTT.

This clonotype came up many times. One end of the junction does not line up with germline, which may come from a read error. This sequence joins TRBV7-8 and TRBJ2-7; TRBD1 matches 8 bases. There are 14 residues in the CDR3. Germline-derived CDR1 and CDR2 are SGHVS and FQNEAQ. Here the CDR3 reads CASSLEDREYEQYF. The CDR3 DNA is TGTGCCAGCAGTTTAGAGGACAGGGAGTACGAGCAGTACTTC.

This clonotype was counted many times. The rearrangement joins TRBV3-1 to TRBJ2-2; unclear D gene. Germline-derived CDR1 and CDR2 are LGHDT and YNNKEL (reference sequence). The CDR3 is made up of 15 amino acids. V was clipped by 1 base and J by 0 bases, with 6 bases between them. CDR3 in DNA: TGTGCCAGCAGCCAAGGGGTATCGAACACCGGGGAGCTGTTTTTT. Amino acids: CASSQGVSNTGELFF.

This clonotype showed up just once. V gene TRBV4-2 combines with J gene TRBJ2-1, with D possibly matching TRBD1 (5 bases). The V gene lost 3 bases and the J gene lost 3 bases, with 15 bases spanning the gap. The CDR3 covers 16 residues. Germline CDR1 is LGHNA and CDR2 is YNFKEQ. CDR3 bases: TGTGCCAGCAGCCATCCCGACAGATCGGGCTACAATGAGCAGTTCTTC. Translated, it gives CASSHPDRSGYNEQFF.

In regard to this clonotype: A much larger clonotype is one base distant, so this may be a read error. The rearrangement links TRBV20-1 to TRBJ1-5; D unresolved. Looked up from germline, CDR1 is DFQATT and CDR2 is SNEGSKA (reference sequence). V shed 5 bases and J shed 6 bases, with 2 bases lying between them. This CDR3 is built from 9 residues. CDR3 bases: TGCAGTGCTCTTCAGCCCCAGCATTTT. Protein: CSALQPQHF.

This clonotype was seen a few times. The gene calls are TRBV2 and TRBJ2-3; perhaps TRBD2 as D (5 bases). CDR1 SNHLY and CDR2 FYNNEI come from the germline V gene. The CDR3 spans 12 residues. The V end lost 2 bases, the J end lost 10 bases, and 10 bases lay between the germline ends. Here the CDR3 reads CASSEIGVSQYF. DNA of the CDR3: TGTGCCAGCAGTGAAATCGGGGTATCGCAGTATTTT. The whole variable domain, filled in from reference TRBV2 and TRBJ2-3, reads EPEVTQTPSHQVTQMGQEVILRCVPISNHLYFYWYRQILGQKVEFLVSFYNNEISEKSEIFDDQFSVERPDGSNFTLKIRSTKLEDSAMYFCASSEIGVSQYFGPGTRLTVL.

This clonotype showed up many times. The V call is TRBV5-1, the J call TRBJ2-6, with a weak D call TRBD1 (5 bases). The germline CDR1 and CDR2 sequences are SGHRS and YFSETQ. V lost 0 bases and J lost 0, with 10 bases in between. This CDR3 contains 17 residues. CDR3 in DNA: TGCGCCAGCAGCTTGGCCCGGACAACCTCTGGGGCCAACGTCCTGACTTTC. Protein: CASSLARTTSGANVLTF.

This clonotype was recorded at least ten times. V is TRBV6-2 or TRBV6-3 and J is TRBJ2-5; TRBD2 matches 7 bases. Germline assignment: CDR1 MNHEY and CDR2 SVGEGT. The V gene end was trimmed by 5 bases and the J gene end by 5 bases; junction bases not matched to a gene: 11. CDR3 length equals 15 residues. CDR3 bases: TGTGCCAGCAGTGTATTCAGGGAGGGTTTTGAGACCCAGTACTTC. Its protein product is CASSVFREGFETQYF.

This clonotype was picked up many times. This sequence joins TRBV2 and TRBJ2-2, with 8 bases matching TRBD1. V lost 8 bases to trimming and J lost 7 bases; unmatched junction nucleotides: 6. The CDR3 runs 13 residues. In germline, CDR1 is SNHLY, CDR2 FYNNEI. The CDR3 reads CASRAGGHGELFF. In nucleotides, the CDR3 is TGTGCCAGCCGGGCAGGGGGCCACGGGGAGCTGTTTTTT.

This clonotype has just one count. The genes are TRBV6-2 or TRBV6-3 and TRBJ1-3; D is unresolved. The germline V gene has CDR1 MNHEY and CDR2 SVGEGT. The length of the CDR3 is 15 residues. Between the trimmed V and J ends, which lost 7 bases and 0 bases, there was a span of 13 bases. The CDR3 spells CASMDAGGSGNTIYF. In DNA, the CDR3 is TGTGCCAGCATGGACGCCGGCGGCTCTGGAAACACCATATATTTT.

This clonotype was detected many times. This chain links TRBV11-3 with TRBJ1-2; D remains ambiguous. CDR1 is SGHNT and CDR2 is YENEEA in the germline V gene. Trimming took off 3 bases at V and 4 bases at J, with 15 bases between the two ends. The CDR3 sequence is 15 residues long. In nucleotides, the CDR3 is TGTGCCAGCAGCTTCCCGGCCAGGCCACTCTATGGCTACACCTTC. This gives the protein CASSFPARPLYGYTF. Variable domain in full (rest from reference TRBV11-3 and TRBJ1-2): EAGVVQSPRYKIIEKKQPVAFWCNPISGHNTLYWYLQNLGQGPELLIRYENEEAVDDSQLPKDRFSAERLKGVDSTLKIQPAELGDSAVYLCASSFPARPLYGYTFGSGTRLTVV.

The chain links TRBV9 to TRBJ2-5, with unresolved D. This CDR3 spans 14 amino acids. V was cut by 2 bases and J by 3 bases, with 11 bases left in between. Looked up from germline, CDR1 is SGDLS and CDR2 is YYNGEE. CDR3 nucleotides: TGTGCCAGCAGCGTCAGTGGCTCCGAAGAGACCCAGTACTTC. This gives the protein CASSVSGSEETQYF.

In this sample, this clonotype turned up many times. The V call is TRBV13, the J call TRBJ1-3; tentative D call: TRBD1 (5 bases). This CDR3 comprises 18 residues. Trimming took off 4 bases at V and 3 bases at J, with 22 bases between the two ends. Germline V gene lookup returns CDR1 PRHDT and CDR2 FYEKMQ (reference sequence). The CDR3 loop is CASSSEVGRAVIGNTIYF. CDR3 bases: TGTGCCAGCAGCTCGGAGGTGGGCAGGGCCGTGATTGGAAACACCATATATTTT.

This clonotype was seen more than once but under ten times. V gene TRBV5-8 combines with J gene TRBJ2-5; D remains ambiguous. CDR3 length: 13 residues. V was clipped by 0 bases and J by 3 bases, with 6 bases between them. CDR1 SGHTS and CDR2 YDEGEE come from the germline V gene. CDR3 loop: CASSLGQEETQYF. The CDR3 coding sequence is TGTGCCAGCAGCTTGGGTCAGGAAGAGACCCAGTACTTC.

This clonotype was counted at least ten times. The chain couples TRBV2 to TRBJ1-5; 7 bases match TRBD1. Per the germline V gene, CDR1 is SNHLY and CDR2 is FYNNEI. The CDR3 has 15 residues. V shed 7 bases, J shed 2 bases, and the junction held 8 bases outside the gene matches. CDR3 sequence (DNA): TGTGCCAGCATGGCAGCAGGGGGGGGCAATCAGCCCCAGCATTTT. Protein: CASMAAGGGNQPQHF.

This chain uses TRBV12-3 or TRBV12-4 with TRBJ1-1; perhaps TRBD1 as D (6 bases). The CDR3 is 15 residues long. V was pared by 6 bases and J by 3 bases, with 17 bases between. CDR3 protein: CASRLRRDTDTEAFF. The CDR3 DNA reads TGTGCCAGCAGGCTCAGGCGGGACACGGACACTGAAGCTTTCTTT.

This clonotype was seen at least ten times. The gene calls are TRBV5-1 and TRBJ1-6; unclear D gene. The CDR3 contains 13 residues. Trimming left V 4 bases short and J 8 bases short, with 10 bases between. Germline assignment: CDR1 SGHRS and CDR2 YFSETQ. For the CDR3, the DNA is TGCGCCAGCAGCCCCCTTCGGGATTCACCCCTCCACTTT. It yields the protein CASSPLRDSPLHF. The variable domain in full, with the rest retrieved from reference TRBV5-1 and TRBJ1-6, is KAGVTQTPRYLIKTRGQQVTLSCSPISGHRSVSWYQQTPGQGLQFLFEYFSETQRNKGNFPGRFSGRQFSNSRSEMNVSTLELGDSALYLCASSPLRDSPLHFGNGTRLTVT.

This clonotype was counted at least ten times. The chain has TRBV7-6 and TRBJ1-1; 7 nucleotides align to TRBD1. The germline V gene has CDR1 SGHVS and CDR2 FNYEAQ. The V segment lost 4 bases and the J segment 1 base; nucleotides outside the gene matches: 6. There are 15 residues in the CDR3. CDR3 residues: CASSSYRGANTEAFF. The CDR3 nucleotides are TGTGCCAGCAGCTCCTACAGGGGAGCGAACACTGAAGCTTTCTTT.

With regard to this clonotype: This probably arose from a read error, given a far larger clone one base away. DNA for the CDR3: TGTACCAGCAGCTTAGCGGGGGCGGGAGAGCAGTACTTC. This codes for CTSSLAGAGEQYF. J is TRBJ2-7 and V is TRBV7-2; tentatively, D is TRBD1 or TRBD2 (6 bases each). V was clipped by 0 bases and J by 7 bases, with 10 bases between them. Germline loops: CDR1 SGHTA, CDR2 FQGNSA. The CDR3 sequence is 13 residues long.

This clonotype was observed at least ten times. The chain joins TRBV25-1 to TRBJ2-2, with D maybe TRBD2 (6 bases). The germline gives CDR1 MGHDK, CDR2 SYGVNS. Trimming pared 2 bases from V and 11 bases from J, leaving 9 bases between. The CDR3 is 12 residues long. In DNA form, the CDR3 reads TGTGCCAGCAGTGAAGGGGGGAGTGAGCTGTTTTTT. Translation gives CASSEGGSELFF.

The chain combines TRBV9 with TRBJ2-1, with 7 bases aligning to TRBD2. Trimming removed 3 bases from V and 3 bases from J; junction bases left unmatched: 3. This CDR3 is 14 amino acids long. Germline CDR1 SGDLS, CDR2 YYNGEE. CDR3 in DNA: TGTGCCAGCAGCGAGGCTAGCGGCTACAATGAGCAGTTCTTC. Amino acids: CASSEASGYNEQFF.

The chain recombines TRBV5-1 with TRBJ2-7, with D hard to call. The germline CDR1 and CDR2 sequences are SGHRS and YFSETQ. The CDR3 extends over 14 amino acids. Trimming shortened V by 0 bases and J by 5 bases, and 12 bases separated the two germline ends. CDR3 bases: TGCGCCAGCAGCTTGGAGGGCGGCTACGACGAGCAGTACTTC. As protein: CASSLEGGYDEQYF.

The sample holds many counts of this clonotype. V gene TRBV4-2 combines with J gene TRBJ2-2, with D possibly being TRBD1 or TRBD2 (6 bases each). Trimming stripped 7 bases from V and 3 bases from J, with 12 bases between. Germline V gene sequence: CDR1 LGHNA, CDR2 YNFKEQ. The CDR3 has 14 residues. As DNA, the CDR3 is TGTGCCAGCAAGGGGGGCGCCGACACCGGGGAGCTGTTTTTT. This gives the protein CASKGGADTGELFF.

The chain is built from TRBV10-3 and TRBJ1-1; a weak D match, TRBD1 (6 bases). The CDR3 sequence is 16 residues long. V was clipped by 2 bases and J by 1 base, with 14 bases between them. Germline V CDR1 and CDR2: ENHRY, SYGVKD. CDR3 loop: CAISERGGEENTEAFF. CDR3 in DNA: TGTGCCATCAGTGAGAGGGGGGGGGAGGAGAACACTGAAGCTTTCTTT.

In its sample, this clonotype was seen many times. The V gene is TRBV6-5, the J gene TRBJ2-7; 12 bases match TRBD1. V shed 5 bases, J shed 7 bases, and the junction held 6 bases outside the gene matches. The CDR3 totals 14 residues. Germline V CDR1 and CDR2: MNHEY, SVGAGI. CDR3 residues: CASSPGQGAPEQYF. In nucleotides, the CDR3 is TGTGCCAGCAGTCCGGGACAGGGGGCCCCAGAGCAGTACTTC.